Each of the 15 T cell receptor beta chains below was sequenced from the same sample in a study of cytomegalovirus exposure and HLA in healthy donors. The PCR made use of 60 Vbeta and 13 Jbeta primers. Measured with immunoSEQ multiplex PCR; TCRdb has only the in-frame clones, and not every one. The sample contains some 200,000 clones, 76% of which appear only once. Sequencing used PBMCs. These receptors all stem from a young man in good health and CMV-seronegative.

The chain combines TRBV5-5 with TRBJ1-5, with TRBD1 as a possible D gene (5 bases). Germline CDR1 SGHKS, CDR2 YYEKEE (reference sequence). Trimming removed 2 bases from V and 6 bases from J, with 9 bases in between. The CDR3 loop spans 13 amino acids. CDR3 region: CASSLQASQPQHF. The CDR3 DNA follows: TGTGCCAGCAGCTTACAGGCCAGTCAGCCCCAGCATTTT.

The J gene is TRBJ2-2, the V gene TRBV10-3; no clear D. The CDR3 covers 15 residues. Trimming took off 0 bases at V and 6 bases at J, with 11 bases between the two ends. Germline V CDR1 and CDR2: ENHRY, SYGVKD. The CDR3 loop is CAISESRSPAGELFF. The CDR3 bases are TGTGCCATCAGTGAGTCACGGAGCCCGGCCGGGGAGCTGTTTTTT.

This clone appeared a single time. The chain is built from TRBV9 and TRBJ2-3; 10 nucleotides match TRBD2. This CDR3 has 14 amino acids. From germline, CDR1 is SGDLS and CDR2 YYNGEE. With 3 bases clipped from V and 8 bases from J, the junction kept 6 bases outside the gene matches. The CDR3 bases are TGTGCCAGCAGCGACCTAGCGGGAGCCGGTACGCAGTATTTT. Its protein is CASSDLAGAGTQYF.

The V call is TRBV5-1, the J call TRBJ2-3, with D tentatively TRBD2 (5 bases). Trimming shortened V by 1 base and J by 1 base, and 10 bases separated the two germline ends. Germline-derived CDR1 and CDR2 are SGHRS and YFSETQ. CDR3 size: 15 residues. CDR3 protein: CASSLQSGGTDTQYF. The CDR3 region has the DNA TGCGCCAGCAGCTTGCAGAGCGGTGGCACAGATACGCAGTATTTT.

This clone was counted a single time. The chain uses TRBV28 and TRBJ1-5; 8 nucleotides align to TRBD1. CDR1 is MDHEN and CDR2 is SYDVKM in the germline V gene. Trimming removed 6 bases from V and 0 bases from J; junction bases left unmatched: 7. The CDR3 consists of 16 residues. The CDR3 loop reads CASRTGVEYSNQPQHF. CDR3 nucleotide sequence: TGTGCCAGCAGGACAGGGGTGGAATATAGCAATCAGCCCCAGCATTTT.

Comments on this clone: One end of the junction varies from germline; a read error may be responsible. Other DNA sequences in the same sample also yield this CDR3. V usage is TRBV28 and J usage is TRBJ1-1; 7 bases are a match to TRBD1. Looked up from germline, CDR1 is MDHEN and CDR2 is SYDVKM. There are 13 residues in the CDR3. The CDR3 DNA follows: TGTGCCAGCAGTGGGACAGTGAACACCGAAGCTTTCTTT. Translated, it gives CASSGTVNTEAFF.

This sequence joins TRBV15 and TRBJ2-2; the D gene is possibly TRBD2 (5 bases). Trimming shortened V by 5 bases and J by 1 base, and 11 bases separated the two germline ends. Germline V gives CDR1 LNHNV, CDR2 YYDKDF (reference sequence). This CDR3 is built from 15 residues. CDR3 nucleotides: TGTGCCACCAGCCGCTCCCGGGGGAACACCGGGGAGCTGTTTTTT. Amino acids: CATSRSRGNTGELFF.

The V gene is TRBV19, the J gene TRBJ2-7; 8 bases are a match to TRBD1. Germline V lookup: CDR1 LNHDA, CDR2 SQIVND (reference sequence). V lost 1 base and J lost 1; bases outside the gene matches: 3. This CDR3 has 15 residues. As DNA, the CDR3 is TGTGCCAGTAGTATAGCGGGACAGGCATCCTACGAGCAGTACTTC. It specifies CASSIAGQASYEQYF.

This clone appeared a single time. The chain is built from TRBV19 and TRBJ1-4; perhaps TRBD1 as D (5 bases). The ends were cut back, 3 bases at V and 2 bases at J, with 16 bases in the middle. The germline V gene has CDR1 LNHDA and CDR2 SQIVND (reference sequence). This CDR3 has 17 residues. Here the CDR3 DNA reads TGTGCCAGTAGTATCTTCCAGGGTCAAACGACTAATGAAAAACTGTTTTTT. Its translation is CASSIFQGQTTNEKLFF.

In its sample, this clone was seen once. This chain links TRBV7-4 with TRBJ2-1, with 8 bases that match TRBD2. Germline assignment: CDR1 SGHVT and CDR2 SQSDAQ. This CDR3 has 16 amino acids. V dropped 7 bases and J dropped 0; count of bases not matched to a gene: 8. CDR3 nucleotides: TGTGCCAGCACCGGTAGCGGGAAGTGCTCCTACAATGAGCAGTTCTTC. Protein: CASTGSGKCSYNEQFF.

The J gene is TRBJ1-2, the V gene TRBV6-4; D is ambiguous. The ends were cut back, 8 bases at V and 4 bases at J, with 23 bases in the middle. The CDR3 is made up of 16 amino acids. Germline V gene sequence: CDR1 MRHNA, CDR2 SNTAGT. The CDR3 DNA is TGTGCCAGCCCCTCCCCAGCGTATAACAAGATCTATGGCTACACCTTC. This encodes CASPSPAYNKIYGYTF.

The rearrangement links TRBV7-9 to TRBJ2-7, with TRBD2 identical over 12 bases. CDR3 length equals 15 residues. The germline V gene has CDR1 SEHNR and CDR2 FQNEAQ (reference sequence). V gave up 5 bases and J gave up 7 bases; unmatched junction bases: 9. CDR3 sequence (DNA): TGTGCCAGCAGCCGCCGACTAGCGGGAGTGGATGAGCAGTACTTC. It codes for CASSRRLAGVDEQYF. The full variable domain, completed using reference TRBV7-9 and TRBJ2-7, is DTGVSQNPRHKITKRGQNVTFRCDPISEHNRLYWYRQTLGQGPEFLTYFQNEAQLEKSRLLSDRFSAERPKGSFSTLEIQRTEQGDSAMYLCASSRRLAGVDEQYFGPGTRLTVT.

CDR3 coding DNA: TGTGCCAGTAGTATAGATACTAACTACCGACAGGGGATCTACGAGCAGTACTTC. This sequence encodes CASSIDTNYRQGIYEQYF. The gene calls are TRBV19 and TRBJ2-7, with 8 positions matching TRBD1. Germline lookup yields CDR1 LNHDA and CDR2 SQIVND (reference sequence). This CDR3 contains 18 residues. J gave up 3 bases and V 0 bases, and 13 bases lay outside the gene matches.

The CDR3 reads CASSAHYEQYF. For the CDR3, the DNA is TGTGCCAGCAGCGCGCACTACGAGCAGTACTTC. The chain joins TRBV14 to TRBJ2-5; no reliable D call. The J call could be wrong; TRBJ2-7 is a better fit for the DNA end. This CDR3 contains 11 residues. CDR1 is SGHDN and CDR2 is FVKESK in the germline V gene.

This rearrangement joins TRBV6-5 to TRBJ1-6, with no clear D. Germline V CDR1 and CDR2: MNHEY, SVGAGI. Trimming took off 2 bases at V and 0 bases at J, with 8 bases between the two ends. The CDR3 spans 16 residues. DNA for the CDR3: TGTGCCAGCAGTTACCAGCGGAGCTCCTATAATTCACCCCTCCACTTT. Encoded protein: CASSYQRSSYNSPLHF.